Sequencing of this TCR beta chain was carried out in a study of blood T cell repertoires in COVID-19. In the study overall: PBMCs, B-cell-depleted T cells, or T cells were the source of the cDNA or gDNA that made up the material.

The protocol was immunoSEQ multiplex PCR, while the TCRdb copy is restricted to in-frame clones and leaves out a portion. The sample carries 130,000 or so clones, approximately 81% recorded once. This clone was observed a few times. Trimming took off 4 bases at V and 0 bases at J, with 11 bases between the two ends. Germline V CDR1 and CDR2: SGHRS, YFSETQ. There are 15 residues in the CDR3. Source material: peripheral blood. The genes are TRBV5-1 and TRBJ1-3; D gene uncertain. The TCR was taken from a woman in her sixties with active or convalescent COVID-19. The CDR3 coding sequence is TGCGCCAGCAGCCCGACTCAGAGCTCTGGAAACACCATATATTTT. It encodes CASSPTQSSGNTIYF. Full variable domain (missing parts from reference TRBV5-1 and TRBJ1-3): KAGVTQTPRYLIKTRGQQVTLSCSPISGHRSVSWYQQTPGQGLQFLFEYFSETQRNKGNFPGRFSGRQFSNSRSEMNVSTLELGDSALYLCASSPTQSSGNTIYFGEGSWLTVV.